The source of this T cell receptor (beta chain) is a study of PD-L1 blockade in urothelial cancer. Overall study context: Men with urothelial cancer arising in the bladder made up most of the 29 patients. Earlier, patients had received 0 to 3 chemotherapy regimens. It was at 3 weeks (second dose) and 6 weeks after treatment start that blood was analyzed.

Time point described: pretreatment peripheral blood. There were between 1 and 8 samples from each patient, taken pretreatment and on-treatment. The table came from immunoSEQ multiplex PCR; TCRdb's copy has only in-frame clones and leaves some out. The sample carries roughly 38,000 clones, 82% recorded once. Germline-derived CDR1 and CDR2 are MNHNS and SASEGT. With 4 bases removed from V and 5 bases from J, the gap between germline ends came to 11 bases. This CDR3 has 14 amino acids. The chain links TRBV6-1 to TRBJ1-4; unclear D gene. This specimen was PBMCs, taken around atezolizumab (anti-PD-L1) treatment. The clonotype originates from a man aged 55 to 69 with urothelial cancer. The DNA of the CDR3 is TGTGCCAGCAGTGCTGGGCTCCGAAATGAAAAACTGTTTTTT. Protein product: CASSAGLRNEKLFF.